What follows is one T cell receptor (beta chain) and its context. Its antigen remains unknown. Clones were sequenced by immunoSEQ multiplex PCR, and TCRdb holds only the in-frame ones, with some missing. This table holds approximately 100,000 clones, approximately 90% found once. The CDR3 is 15 amino acids. Germline values: CDR1 SGHTA, CDR2 FQGTGA. V was clipped by 2 bases and J by 6 bases, with 11 bases between them. The data belong to a study of OX40 agonist ivuxolimab in advanced cancers. The overall study: Ivuxolimab is an agonistic anti-OX40 (CD134) antibody, and patients were treated with it. Patients enrolled in dose escalation were diagnosed with hepatocellular carcinoma, melanoma, renal cell or head and neck cancer. Whole-study findings and limits: Dosing at 0.1 to 3.0 mg/kg was accompanied by clonal expansion of CD4+ and CD8+ blood T cells by week 6.

Here the sequenced sample was CD4+ or CD8+ T cells sorted from blood, taken in a trial of the OX40 agonist ivuxolimab. J is TRBJ1-6 and V is TRBV7-3; possible D gene TRBD1, 6 bases. The clonotype was recovered from an adult with an advanced solid tumor such as melanoma, head and neck, liver or kidney cancer. The CDR3 nucleotides are TGTGCCAGCAGCTTACGGGGACACGGTAATTCACCCCTCCACTTT. This encodes CASSLRGHGNSPLHF.